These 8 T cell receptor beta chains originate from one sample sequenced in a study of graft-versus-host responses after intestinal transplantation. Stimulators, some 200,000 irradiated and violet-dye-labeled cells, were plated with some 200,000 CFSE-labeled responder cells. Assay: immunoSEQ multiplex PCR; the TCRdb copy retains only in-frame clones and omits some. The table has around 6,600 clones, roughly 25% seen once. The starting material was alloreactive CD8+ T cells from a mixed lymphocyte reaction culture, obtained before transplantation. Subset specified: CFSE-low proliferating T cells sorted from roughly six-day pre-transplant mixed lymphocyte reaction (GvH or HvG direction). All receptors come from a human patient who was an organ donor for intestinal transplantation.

CDR3 sequence: CASSLAGLKETQYF. The DNA of the CDR3 is TGTGCCAGCTCGCTAGCGGGCCTAAAAGAGACCCAGTACTTC. This chain uses TRBV6-5 with TRBJ2-5, with 8 bases identical to TRBD2. The CDR3 contains 14 residues. Germline V gene data show CDR1 as MNHEY and CDR2 as SVGAGI. V gave up 8 bases and J gave up 3 bases; unmatched junction bases: 8.

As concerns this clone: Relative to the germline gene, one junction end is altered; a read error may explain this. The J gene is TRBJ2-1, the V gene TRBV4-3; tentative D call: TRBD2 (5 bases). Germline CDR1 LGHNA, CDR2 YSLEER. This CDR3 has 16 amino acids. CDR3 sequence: CAGSQVRLAYYNEQFF. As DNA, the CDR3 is TGCGCCGGCAGCCAAGTAAGGCTAGCTTATTACAATGAGCAGTTCTTC.

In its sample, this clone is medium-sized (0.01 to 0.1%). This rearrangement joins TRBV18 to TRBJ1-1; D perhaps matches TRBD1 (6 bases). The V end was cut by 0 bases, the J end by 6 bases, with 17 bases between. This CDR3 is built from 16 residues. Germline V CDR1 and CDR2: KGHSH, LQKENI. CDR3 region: CASSPPRGPGVPEAFF. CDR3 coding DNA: TGTGCCAGCTCACCACCCAGGGGCCCGGGTGTCCCTGAAGCTTTCTTT.

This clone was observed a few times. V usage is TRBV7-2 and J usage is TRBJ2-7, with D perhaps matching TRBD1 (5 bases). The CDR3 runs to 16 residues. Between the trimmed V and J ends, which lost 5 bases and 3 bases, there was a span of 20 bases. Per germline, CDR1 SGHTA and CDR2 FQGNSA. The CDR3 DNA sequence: TGTGCCAGCAGCGCCCCCGATGACAGCCCCAACTACGAGCAGTACTTC. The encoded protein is CASSAPDDSPNYEQYF.

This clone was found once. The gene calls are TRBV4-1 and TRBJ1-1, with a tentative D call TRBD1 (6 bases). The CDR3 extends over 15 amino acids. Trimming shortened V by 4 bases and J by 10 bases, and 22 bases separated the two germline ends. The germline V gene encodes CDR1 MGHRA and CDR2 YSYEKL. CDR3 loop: CASSPDRHPARVAFF. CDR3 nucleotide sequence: TGCGCCAGCAGCCCCGACAGGCACCCAGCCAGGGTAGCTTTCTTT.

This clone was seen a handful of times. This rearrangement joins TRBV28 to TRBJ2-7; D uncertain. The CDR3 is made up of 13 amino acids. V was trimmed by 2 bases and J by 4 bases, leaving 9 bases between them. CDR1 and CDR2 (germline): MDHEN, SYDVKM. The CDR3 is CASSLGISYEQYF. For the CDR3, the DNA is TGTGCCAGCAGTTTAGGGATCTCTTACGAGCAGTACTTC.

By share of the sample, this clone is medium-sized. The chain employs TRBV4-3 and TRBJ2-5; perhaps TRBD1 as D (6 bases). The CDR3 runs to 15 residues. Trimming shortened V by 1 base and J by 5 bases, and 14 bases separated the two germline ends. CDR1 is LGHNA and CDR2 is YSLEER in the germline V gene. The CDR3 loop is CASSQGTAPMETQYF. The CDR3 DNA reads TGCGCCAGCAGCCAAGGGACAGCGCCTATGGAGACCCAGTACTTC.

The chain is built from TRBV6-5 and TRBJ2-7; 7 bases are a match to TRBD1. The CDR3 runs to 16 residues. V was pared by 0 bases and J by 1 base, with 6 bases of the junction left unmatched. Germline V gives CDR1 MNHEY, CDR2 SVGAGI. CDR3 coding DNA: TGTGCCAGCAGTTACTCCCGGACAGGACCTTCCTACGAGCAGTACTTC. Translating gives CASSYSRTGPSYEQYF.